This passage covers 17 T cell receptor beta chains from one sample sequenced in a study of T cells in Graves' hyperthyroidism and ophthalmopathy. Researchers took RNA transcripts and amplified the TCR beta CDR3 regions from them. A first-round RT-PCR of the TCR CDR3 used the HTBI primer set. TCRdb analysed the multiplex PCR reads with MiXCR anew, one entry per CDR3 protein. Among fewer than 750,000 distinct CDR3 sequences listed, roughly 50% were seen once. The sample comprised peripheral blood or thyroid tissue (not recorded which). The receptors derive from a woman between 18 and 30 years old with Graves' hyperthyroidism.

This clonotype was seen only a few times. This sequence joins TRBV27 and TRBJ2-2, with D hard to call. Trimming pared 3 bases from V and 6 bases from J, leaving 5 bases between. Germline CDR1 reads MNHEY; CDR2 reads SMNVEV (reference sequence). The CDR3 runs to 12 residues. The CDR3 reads CASSFLAGELFF. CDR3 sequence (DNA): TGTGCCAGCAGTTTTCTAGCCGGGGAGCTGTTTTTT.

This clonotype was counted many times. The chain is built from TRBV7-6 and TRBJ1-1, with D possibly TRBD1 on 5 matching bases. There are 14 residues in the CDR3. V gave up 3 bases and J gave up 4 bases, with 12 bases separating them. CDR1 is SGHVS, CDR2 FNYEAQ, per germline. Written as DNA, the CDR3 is TGTGCCAGCAGCTTTAGGGAGGGGCCCACTGAAGCTTTCTTT. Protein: CASSFREGPTEAFF. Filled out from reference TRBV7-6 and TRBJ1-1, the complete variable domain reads GAGVSQSPRYKVTKRGQDVALRCDPISGHVSLYWYRQALGQGPEFLTYFNYEAQQDKSGLPNDRFSAERPEGSISTLTIQRTEQRDSAMYRCASSFREGPTEAFFGQGTRLTVV.

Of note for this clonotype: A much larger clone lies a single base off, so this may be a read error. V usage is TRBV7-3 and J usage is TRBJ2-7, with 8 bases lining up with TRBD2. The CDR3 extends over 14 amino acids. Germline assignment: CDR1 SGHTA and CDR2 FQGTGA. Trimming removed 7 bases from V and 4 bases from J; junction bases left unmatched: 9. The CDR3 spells CASMPELAAYEQYF. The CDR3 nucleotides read TGTGCCAGCATGCCGGAACTAGCGGCTTACGAGCAGTACTTC.

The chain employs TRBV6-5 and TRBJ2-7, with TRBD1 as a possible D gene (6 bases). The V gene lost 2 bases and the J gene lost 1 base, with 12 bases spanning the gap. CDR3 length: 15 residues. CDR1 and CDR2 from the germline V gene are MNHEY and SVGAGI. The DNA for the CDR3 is TGTGCCAGCAGTTACGGCAGGGGACGGTCCTACGAGCAGTACTTC. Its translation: CASSYGRGRSYEQYF.

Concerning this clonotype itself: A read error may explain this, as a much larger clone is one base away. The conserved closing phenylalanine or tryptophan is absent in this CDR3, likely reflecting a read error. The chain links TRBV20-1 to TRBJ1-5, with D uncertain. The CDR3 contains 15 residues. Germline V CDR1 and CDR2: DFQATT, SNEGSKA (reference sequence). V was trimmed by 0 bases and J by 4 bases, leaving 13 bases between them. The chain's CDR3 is CSARETPGLNQPQHS. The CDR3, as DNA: TGCAGTGCTAGAGAGACCCCAGGTTTGAATCAGCCCCAGCATTCT.

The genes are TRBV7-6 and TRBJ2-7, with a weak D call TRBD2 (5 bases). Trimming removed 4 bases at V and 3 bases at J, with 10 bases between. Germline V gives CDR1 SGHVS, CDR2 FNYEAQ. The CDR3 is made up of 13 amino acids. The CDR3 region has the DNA TGTGCCAGCAGCTCTGGGAGATTCTACGAGCAGTACTTC. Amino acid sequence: CASSSGRFYEQYF.

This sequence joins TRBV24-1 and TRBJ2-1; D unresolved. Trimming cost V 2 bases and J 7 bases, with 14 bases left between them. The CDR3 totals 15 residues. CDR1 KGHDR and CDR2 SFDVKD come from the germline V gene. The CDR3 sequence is CATSDWGRVKNEQFF. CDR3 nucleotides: TGTGCCACCAGTGATTGGGGAAGGGTTAAGAATGAGCAGTTCTTC.

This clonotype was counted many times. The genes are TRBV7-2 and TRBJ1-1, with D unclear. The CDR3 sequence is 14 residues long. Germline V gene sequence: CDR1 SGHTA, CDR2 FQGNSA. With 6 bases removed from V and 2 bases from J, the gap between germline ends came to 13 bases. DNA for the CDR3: TGTGCCAGCAGGTTCGACACCCAAAACACTGAAGCTTTCTTT. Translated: CASRFDTQNTEAFF.

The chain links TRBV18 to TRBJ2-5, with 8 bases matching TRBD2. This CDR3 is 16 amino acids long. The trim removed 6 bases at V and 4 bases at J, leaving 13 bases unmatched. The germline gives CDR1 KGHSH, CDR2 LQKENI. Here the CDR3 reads CASSSGERGIRETQYF. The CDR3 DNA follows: TGTGCCAGCTCCTCCGGCGAGCGGGGGATTAGAGAGACCCAGTACTTC.

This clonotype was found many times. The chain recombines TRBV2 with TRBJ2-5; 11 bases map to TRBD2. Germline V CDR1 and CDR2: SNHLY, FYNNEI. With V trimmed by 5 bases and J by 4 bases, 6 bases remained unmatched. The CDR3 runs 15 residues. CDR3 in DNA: TGTGCCAGCAGTAAACTAGCGGGAGAAGGAGAGACCCAGTACTTC. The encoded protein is CASSKLAGEGETQYF.

CDR3 protein: CSATGGVYGYTF. In DNA form, the CDR3 reads TGCAGTGCGACGGGGGGTGTCTATGGCTACACCTTC. The chain is built from TRBV20-1 and TRBJ1-2; D possibly corresponds to TRBD1 (5 bases). V was shortened by 6 bases and J by 4 bases, with 12 bases between the two germline ends. The length of the CDR3 is 12 residues. Germline V CDR1 and CDR2: DFQATT, SNEGSKA (reference sequence).

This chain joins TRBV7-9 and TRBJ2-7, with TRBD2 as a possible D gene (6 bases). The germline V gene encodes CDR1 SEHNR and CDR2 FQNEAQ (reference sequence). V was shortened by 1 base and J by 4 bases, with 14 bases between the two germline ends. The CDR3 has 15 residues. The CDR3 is CASSLDVGSGYEQYF. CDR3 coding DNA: TGTGCCAGCAGCTTAGACGTCGGGAGTGGTTACGAGCAGTACTTC.

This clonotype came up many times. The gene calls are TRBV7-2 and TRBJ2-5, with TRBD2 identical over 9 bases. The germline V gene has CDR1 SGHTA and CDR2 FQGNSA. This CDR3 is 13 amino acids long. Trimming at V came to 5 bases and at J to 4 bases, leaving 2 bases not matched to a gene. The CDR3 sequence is CASSTSGSETQYF. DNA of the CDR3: TGTGCCAGCAGCACTAGCGGGTCAGAGACCCAGTACTTC.

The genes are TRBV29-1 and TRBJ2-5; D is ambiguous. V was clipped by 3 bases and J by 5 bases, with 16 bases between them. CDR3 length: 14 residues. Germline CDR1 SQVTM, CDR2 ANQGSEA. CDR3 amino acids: CSVDWRWVSETQYF. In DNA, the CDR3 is TGCAGCGTTGATTGGAGATGGGTTTCCGAGACCCAGTACTTC.

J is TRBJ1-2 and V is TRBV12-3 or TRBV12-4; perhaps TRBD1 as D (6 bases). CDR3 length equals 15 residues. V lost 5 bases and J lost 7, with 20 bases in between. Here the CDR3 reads CASSGDGGAKGGYTF. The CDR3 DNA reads TGTGCCAGCAGTGGAGATGGGGGGGCCAAGGGTGGCTACACCTTC.

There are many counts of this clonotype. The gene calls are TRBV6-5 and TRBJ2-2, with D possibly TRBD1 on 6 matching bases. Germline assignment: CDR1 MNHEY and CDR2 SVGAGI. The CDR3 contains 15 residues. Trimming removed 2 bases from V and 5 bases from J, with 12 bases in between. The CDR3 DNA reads TGTGCCAGCAGTTACAGCACAGGGTATACCGGGGAGCTGTTTTTT. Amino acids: CASSYSTGYTGELFF.

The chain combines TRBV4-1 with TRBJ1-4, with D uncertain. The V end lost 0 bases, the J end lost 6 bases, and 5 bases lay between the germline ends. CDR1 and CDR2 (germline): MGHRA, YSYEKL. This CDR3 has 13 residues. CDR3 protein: CASSQEWDEKLFF. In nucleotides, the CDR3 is TGCGCCAGCAGCCAAGAGTGGGATGAAAAACTGTTTTTT.